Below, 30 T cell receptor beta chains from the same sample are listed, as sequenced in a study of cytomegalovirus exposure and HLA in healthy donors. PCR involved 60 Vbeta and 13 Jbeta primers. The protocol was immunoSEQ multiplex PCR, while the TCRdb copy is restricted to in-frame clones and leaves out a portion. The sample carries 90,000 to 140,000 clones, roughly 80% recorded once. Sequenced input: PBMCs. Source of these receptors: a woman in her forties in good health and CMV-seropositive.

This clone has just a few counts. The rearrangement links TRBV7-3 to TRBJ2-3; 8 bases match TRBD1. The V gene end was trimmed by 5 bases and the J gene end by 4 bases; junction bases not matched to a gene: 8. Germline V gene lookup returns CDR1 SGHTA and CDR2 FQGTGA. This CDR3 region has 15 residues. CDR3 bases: TGTGCCAGCAGCCCCCGACAGGGGCGGCCAGATACGCAGTATTTT. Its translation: CASSPRQGRPDTQYF.

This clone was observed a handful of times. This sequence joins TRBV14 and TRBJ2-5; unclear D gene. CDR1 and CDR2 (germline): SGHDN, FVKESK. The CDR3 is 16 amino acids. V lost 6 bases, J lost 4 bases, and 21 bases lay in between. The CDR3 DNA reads TGTGCCAGCAGGGTCCCCCGGGTTGCGCCGGTAGAGACCCAGTACTTC. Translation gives CASRVPRVAPVETQYF.

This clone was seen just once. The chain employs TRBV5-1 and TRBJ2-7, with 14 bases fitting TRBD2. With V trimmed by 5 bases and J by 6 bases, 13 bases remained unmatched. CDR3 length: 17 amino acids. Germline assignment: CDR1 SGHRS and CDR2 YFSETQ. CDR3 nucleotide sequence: TGCGCCAGCAGTGCTACCGGGACTAGCGGGAGTCTCAGCGAGCAGTACTTC. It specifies CASSATGTSGSLSEQYF.

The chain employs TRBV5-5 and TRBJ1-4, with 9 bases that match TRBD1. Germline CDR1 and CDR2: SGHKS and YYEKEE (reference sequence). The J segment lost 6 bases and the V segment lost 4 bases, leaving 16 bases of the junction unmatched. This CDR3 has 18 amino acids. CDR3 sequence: CASSAFGQGTLRDEKLFF. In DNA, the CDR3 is TGTGCCAGCAGCGCCTTCGGACAGGGGACATTGCGGGATGAAAAACTGTTTTTT.

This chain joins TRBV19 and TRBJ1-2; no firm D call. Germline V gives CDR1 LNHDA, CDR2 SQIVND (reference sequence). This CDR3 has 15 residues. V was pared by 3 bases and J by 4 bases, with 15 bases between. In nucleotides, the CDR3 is TGTGCCAGTAGTATCCCCCCAGGCAGCCTCTATGGCTACACCTTC. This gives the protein CASSIPPGSLYGYTF.

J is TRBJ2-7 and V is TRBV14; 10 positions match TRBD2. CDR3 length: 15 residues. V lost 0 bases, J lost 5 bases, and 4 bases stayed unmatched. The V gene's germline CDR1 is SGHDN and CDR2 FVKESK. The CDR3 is CASSQEASGSDEQYF. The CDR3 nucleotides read TGTGCCAGCAGCCAAGAGGCTAGCGGGAGTGACGAGCAGTACTTC.

CDR3 DNA sequence: TGTGCCAGCAGCTTGAGGGTGGCGCGGGAGTACGAAGGCTCCTACGAGCAGTACTTC. Translating gives CASSLRVAREYEGSYEQYF. V usage is TRBV5-8 and J usage is TRBJ2-7; 7 bases agree with TRBD2. J was trimmed by 0 bases and V by 1 base; bases with no gene match: 16. The CDR3 is 19 amino acids. Germline V CDR1 and CDR2: SGHTS, YDEGEE.

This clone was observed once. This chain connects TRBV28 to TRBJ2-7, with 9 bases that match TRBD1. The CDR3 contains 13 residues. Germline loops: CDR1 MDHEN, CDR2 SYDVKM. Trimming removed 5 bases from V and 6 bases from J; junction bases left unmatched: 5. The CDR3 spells CASSPGQGFEQYF. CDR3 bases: TGTGCCAGCAGTCCGGGACAGGGTTTCGAGCAGTACTTC.

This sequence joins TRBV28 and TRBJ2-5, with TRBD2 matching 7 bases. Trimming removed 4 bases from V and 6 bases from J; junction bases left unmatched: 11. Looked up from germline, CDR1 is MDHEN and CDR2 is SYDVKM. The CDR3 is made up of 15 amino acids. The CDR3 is CASSSWRGSLKTQYF. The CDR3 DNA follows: TGTGCCAGCAGTTCCTGGCGGGGGAGTCTGAAGACCCAGTACTTC.

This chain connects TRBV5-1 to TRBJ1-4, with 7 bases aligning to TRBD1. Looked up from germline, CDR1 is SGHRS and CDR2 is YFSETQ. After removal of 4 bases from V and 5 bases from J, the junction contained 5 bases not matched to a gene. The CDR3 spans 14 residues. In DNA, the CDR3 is TGCGCCAGCAGCGCCGGGACAGCAAATGAAAAACTGTTTTTT. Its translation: CASSAGTANEKLFF.

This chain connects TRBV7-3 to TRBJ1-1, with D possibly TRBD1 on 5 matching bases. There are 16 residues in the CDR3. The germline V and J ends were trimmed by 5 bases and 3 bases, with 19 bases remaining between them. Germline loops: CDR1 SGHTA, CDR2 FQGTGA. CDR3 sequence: CASSARGDLRDTEAFF. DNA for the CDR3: TGTGCCAGCAGCGCCCGGGGGGACCTCCGGGACACTGAAGCTTTCTTT. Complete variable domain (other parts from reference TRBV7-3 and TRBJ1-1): GAGVSQTPSNKVTEKGKYVELRCDPISGHTALYWYRQSLGQGPEFLIYFQGTGAADDSGLPNDRFFAVRPEGSVSTLKIQRTERGDSAVYLCASSARGDLRDTEAFFGQGTRLTVV.

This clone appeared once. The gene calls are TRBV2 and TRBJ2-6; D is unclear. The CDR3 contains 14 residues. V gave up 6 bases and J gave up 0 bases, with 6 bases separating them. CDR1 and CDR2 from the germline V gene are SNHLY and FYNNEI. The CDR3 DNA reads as TGTGCCAGCAGCCTGAGCTCTGGGGCCAACGTCCTGACTTTC. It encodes CASSLSSGANVLTF.

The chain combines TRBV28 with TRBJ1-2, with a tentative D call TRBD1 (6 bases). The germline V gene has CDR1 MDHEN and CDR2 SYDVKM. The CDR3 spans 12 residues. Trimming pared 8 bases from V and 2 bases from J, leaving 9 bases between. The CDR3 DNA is TGTGCCAGCGGACAGCGAAACTATGGCTACACCTTC. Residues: CASGQRNYGYTF.

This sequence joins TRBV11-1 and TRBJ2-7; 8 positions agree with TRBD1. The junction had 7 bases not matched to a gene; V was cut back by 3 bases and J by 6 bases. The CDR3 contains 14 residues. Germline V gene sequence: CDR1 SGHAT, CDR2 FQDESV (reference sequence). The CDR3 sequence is CASSFRGQGREQYF. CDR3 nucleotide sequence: TGTGCCAGCAGCTTCAGGGGGCAAGGTCGCGAGCAGTACTTC. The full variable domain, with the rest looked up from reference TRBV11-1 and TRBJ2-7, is EAEVAQSPRYKITEKSQAVAFWCDPISGHATLYWYRQILGQGPELLVQFQDESVVDDSQLPKDRFSAERLKGVDSTLKIQPAELGDSAMYLCASSFRGQGREQYFGPGTRLTVT.

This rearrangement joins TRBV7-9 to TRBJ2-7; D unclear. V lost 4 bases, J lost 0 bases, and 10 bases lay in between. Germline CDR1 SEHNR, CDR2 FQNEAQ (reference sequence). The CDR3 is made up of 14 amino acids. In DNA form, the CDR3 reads TGTGCCAGCAGCTCAAGCGTCCCCTCCTACGAGCAGTACTTC. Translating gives CASSSSVPSYEQYF.

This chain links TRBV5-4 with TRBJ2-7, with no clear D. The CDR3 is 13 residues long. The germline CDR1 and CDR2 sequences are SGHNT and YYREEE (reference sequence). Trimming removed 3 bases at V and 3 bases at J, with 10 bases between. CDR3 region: CASSYQSGYEQYF. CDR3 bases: TGTGCCAGCAGCTATCAGTCGGGCTACGAGCAGTACTTC.

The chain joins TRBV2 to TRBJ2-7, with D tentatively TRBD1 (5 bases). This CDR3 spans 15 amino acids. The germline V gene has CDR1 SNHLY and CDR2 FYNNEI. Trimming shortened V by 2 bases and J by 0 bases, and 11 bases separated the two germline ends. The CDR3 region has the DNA TGTGCCAGCAGTGAACCGGACACCAACTCCTACGAGCAGTACTTC. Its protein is CASSEPDTNSYEQYF.

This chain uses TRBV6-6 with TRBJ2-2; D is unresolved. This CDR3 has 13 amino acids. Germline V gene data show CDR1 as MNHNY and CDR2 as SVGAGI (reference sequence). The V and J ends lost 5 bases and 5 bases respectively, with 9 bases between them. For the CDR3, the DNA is TGTGCCAGCAGTACGACCGGGACCGGGGAGCTGTTTTTT. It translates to CASSTTGTGELFF.

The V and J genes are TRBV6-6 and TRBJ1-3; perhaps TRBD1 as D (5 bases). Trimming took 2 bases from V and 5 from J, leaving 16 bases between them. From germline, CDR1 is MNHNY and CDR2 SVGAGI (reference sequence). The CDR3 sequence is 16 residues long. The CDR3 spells CASSYARQGIRNTIYF. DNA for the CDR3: TGTGCCAGCAGTTACGCGCGCCAGGGAATCCGAAACACCATATATTTT.

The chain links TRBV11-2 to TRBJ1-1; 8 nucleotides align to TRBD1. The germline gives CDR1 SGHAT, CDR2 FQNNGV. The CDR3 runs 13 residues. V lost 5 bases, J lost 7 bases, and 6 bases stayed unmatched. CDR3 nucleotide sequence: TGTGCCAGCAGCCCAGACAGGGGTAGTGAAGCTTTCTTT. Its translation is CASSPDRGSEAFF.

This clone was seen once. The CDR3 DNA is TGTGCCAGCTCATCAAGGGCAGGGGAAGAGACCCAGTACTTC. The encoded protein is CASSSRAGEETQYF. This chain connects TRBV18 to TRBJ2-5; D might be TRBD1 (6 bases). This CDR3 has 14 residues. Trimming cost V 5 bases and J 3 bases, with 13 bases left between them. Per germline, CDR1 KGHSH and CDR2 LQKENI.

The CDR3 sequence is CASSEGPGGRYEETQYF. The CDR3 DNA reads as TGTGCCAGCAGTGAAGGGCCAGGGGGCAGGTACGAGGAGACCCAGTACTTC. V gene TRBV6-1 combines with J gene TRBJ2-5; 8 bases are shared with TRBD1. The length of the CDR3 is 17 residues. The V gene end was trimmed by 1 base and the J gene end by 5 bases; junction bases not matched to a gene: 12. Germline V lookup: CDR1 MNHNS, CDR2 SASEGT.

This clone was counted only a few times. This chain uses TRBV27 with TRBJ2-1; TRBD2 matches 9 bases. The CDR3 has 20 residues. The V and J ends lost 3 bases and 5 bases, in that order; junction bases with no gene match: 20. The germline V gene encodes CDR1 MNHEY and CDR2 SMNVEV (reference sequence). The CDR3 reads CASSFGILAGGLEGHNEQFF. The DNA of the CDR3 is TGTGCCAGCAGTTTCGGAATTTTGGCGGGAGGGCTGGAGGGGCACAATGAGCAGTTCTTC.

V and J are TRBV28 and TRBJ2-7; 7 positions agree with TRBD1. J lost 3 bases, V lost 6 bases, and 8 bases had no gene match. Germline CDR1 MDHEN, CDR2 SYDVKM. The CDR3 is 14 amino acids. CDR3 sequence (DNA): TGTGCCAGCAGGACAGGGACGGACCACTACGAGCAGTACTTC. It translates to CASRTGTDHYEQYF.

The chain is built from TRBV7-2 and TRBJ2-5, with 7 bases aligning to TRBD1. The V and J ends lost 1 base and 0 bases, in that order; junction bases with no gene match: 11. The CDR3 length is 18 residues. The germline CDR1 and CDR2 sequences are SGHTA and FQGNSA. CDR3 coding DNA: TGTGCCAGCAGCTTAGAGAGTTACTACAGGGGCAACCAAGAGACCCAGTACTTC. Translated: CASSLESYYRGNQETQYF.

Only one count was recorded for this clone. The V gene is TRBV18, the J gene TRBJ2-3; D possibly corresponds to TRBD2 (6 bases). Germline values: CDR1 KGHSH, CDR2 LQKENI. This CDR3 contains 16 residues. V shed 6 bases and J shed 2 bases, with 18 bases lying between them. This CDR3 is CASSPSLSGVTDTQYF. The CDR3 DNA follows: TGTGCCAGCTCGCCATCTCTCTCGGGGGTCACAGATACGCAGTATTTT. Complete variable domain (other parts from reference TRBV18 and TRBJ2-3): NAGVMQNPRHLVRRRGQEARLRCSPMKGHSHVYWYRQLPEEGLKFMVYLQKENIIDESGMPKERFSAEFPKEGPSILRIQQVVRGDSAAYFCASSPSLSGVTDTQYFGPGTRLTVL.

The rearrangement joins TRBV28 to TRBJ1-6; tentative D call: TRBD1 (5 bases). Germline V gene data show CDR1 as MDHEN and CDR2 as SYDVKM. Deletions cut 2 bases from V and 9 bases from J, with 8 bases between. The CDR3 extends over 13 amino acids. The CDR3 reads CASSLEGVSPLHF. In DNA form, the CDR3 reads TGTGCCAGCAGTTTAGAAGGGGTTTCACCCCTCCACTTT.

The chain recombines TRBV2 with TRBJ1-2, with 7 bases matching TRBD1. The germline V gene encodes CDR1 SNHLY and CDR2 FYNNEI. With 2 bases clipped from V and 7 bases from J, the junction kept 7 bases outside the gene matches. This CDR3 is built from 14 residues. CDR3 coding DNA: TGTGCCAGCAGTGAATACAGGGGAGGAGGTGGCTACACCTTC. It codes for CASSEYRGGGGYTF. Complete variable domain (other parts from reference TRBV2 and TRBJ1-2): EPEVTQTPSHQVTQMGQEVILRCVPISNHLYFYWYRQILGQKVEFLVSFYNNEISEKSEIFDDQFSVERPDGSNFTLKIRSTKLEDSAMYFCASSEYRGGGGYTFGSGTRLTVV.

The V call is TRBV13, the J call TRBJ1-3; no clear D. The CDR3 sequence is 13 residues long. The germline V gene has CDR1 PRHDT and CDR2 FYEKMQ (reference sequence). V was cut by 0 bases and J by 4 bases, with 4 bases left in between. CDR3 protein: CASSLGRGNTIYF. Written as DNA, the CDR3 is TGTGCCAGCAGCTTAGGCAGGGGAAACACCATATATTTT.

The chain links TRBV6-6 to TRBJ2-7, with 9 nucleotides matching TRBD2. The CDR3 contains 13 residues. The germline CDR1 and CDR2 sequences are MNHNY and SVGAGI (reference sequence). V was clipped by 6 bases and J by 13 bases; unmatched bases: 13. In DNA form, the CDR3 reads TGTGCCAGCAGGGGGGCGGGGGGGGGTGTTATATACTTC. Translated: CASRGAGGGVIYF.